These 4 T cell receptor beta chains were all obtained from the same sample, sequenced in a study of blood T cell repertoires in COVID-19. Clones were sequenced by immunoSEQ multiplex PCR, and TCRdb holds only the in-frame ones, with some missing. Here the sample spans 250,000 to 300,000 clones, 85% to 90% being singletons. The sequencing sample was made of PBMCs or T cells enriched from blood (not recorded which). The receptors stem from a man aged 35-49 years who had recovered from COVID-19.

This rearrangement joins TRBV4-1 to TRBJ2-5; weak D call: TRBD1 (5 bases). Trimming pared 0 bases from V and 2 bases from J, leaving 7 bases between. CDR1 is MGHRA and CDR2 is YSYEKL in the germline V gene. The length of the CDR3 is 14 residues. This CDR3 is CASSQDSGQETQYF. CDR3 DNA: TGCGCCAGCAGCCAAGATTCAGGGCAAGAGACCCAGTACTTC.

The chain employs TRBV11-3 and TRBJ2-4, with TRBD1 matching 8 bases. CDR3 length equals 15 residues. The ends lost 5 bases at V and 5 bases at J; junction bases unmatched: 8. The germline V gene encodes CDR1 SGHNT and CDR2 YENEEA. The CDR3 protein is CASSPRRGQENIQYF. The CDR3 coding sequence is TGTGCCAGCAGCCCACGGCGGGGACAGGAAAACATTCAGTACTTC.

The chain uses TRBV11-3 and TRBJ2-1, with D possibly TRBD2 on 6 matching bases. This CDR3 is 18 amino acids long. Per the germline V gene, CDR1 is SGHNT and CDR2 is YENEEA. V was pared by 1 base and J by 8 bases, with 24 bases between. DNA of the CDR3: TGTGCCAGCAGCTTAGGGTTGGTGCGACTAGTTATAGACCATGAGCAGTTCTTC. It is translated as CASSLGLVRLVIDHEQFF.

This chain links TRBV7-7 with TRBJ2-2, with unresolved D. Trimming removed 5 bases from V and 3 bases from J, with 19 bases in between. Germline lookup yields CDR1 SSHAT and CDR2 FNYEAQ (reference sequence). CDR3 size: 17 residues. The CDR3 loop reads CASSPMSPQAYTGELFF. CDR3 DNA sequence: TGTGCCAGCAGCCCGATGTCCCCCCAGGCTTACACCGGGGAGCTGTTTTTT.